This T cell receptor (beta chain) derives from a study of cytomegalovirus exposure and HLA in healthy donors. Study-level points and caveats: Equally common other TCR beta chains were less clonally expanded than HLA-associated ones, a later analysis found. Analyses of presence and absence presupposed an approximately uniform sequencing depth across donors.

This clone was seen once. Its antigen is undetermined. CDR3 length: 16 amino acids. J was trimmed by 4 bases and V by 0 bases; bases with no gene match: 1. Germline CDR1 is LGHNA and CDR2 is YNFKEQ. The PCR had 60 Vbeta and 13 Jbeta primers. TCRdb's table, derived via immunoSEQ multiplex PCR, lists solely in-frame clones and lacks some. Found here are about 180,000 clones, more than 65% of them singletons; the top ten hold 2% to 2.5%. This chain uses TRBV4-2 with TRBJ2-5, with 14 bases lining up with TRBD2. Specimen: PBMCs. This receptor was identified in a woman aged 25 to 45 in good health and CMV-seropositive. This CDR3 reads CASSQDGTSGGETQYF. CDR3 in DNA: TGTGCCAGCAGCCAAGATGGGACTAGCGGGGGAGAGACCCAGTACTTC.